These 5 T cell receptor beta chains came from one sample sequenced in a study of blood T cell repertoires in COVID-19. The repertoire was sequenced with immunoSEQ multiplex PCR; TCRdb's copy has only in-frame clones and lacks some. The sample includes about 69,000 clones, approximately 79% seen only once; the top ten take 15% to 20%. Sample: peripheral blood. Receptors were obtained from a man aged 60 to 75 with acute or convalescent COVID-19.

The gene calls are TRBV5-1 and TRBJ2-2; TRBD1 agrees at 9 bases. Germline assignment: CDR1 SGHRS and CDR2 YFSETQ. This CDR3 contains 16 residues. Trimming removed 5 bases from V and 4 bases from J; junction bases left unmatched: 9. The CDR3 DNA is TGCGCCAGCAGTCAACCGGGACAGGGATTCACCGGGGAGCTGTTTTTT. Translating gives CASSQPGQGFTGELFF.

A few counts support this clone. The CDR3 region is CASSRGAREQYF. The DNA of the CDR3 is TGTGCCAGCAGTCGGGGGGCCAGAGAGCAGTACTTC. The rearrangement uses TRBV12-3 or TRBV12-4 and TRBJ2-7, with D maybe TRBD2 (7 bases). Trimming took 5 bases from V and 7 from J, leaving 12 bases between them. CDR3 size: 12 residues.

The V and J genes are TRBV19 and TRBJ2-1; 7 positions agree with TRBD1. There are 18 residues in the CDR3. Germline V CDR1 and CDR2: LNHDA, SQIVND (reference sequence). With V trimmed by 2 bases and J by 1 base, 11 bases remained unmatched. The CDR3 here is CASSIRFPGTASYNEQFF. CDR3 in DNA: TGTGCCAGTAGTATAAGATTCCCCGGGACAGCATCCTACAATGAGCAGTTCTTC.

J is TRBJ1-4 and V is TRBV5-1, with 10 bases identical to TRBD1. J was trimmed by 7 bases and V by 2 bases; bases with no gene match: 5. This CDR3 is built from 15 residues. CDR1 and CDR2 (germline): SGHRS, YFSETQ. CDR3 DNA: TGCGCCAGCAGCTTCCGACAGGGGGCTACTGAAAAACTGTTTTTT. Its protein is CASSFRQGATEKLFF.

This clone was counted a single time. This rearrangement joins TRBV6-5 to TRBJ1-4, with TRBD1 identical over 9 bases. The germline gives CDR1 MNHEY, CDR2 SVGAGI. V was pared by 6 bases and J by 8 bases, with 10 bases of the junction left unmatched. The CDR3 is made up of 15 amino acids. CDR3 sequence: CASRGFGTGNEKLFF. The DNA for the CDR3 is TGTGCCAGCAGGGGGTTCGGGACAGGGAACGAAAAACTGTTTTTT.